This T cell receptor (beta chain) was documented in a study of T cell clonotyping in hematopoietic cell transplantation. Sample time point: recipient sample about 28 days before transplant, after cytoreduction. Blood collection times were about day -28 and days 30, 100, 180 posttransplant. The data were produced by immunoSEQ multiplex PCR, yet TCRdb's version contains in-frame clones alone and is incomplete. In the table there are about 20,000 clones, 90% of which are singletons. There are 11 residues in the CDR3. V shed 2 bases and J shed 2 bases, with 0 bases lying between them. Germline lookup yields CDR1 SGHTS and CDR2 YDEGEE.

The J gene is TRBJ2-3, the V gene TRBV5-8; D ambiguous. The TCR was taken from a young man with biphenotypic leukemia. Some clones in this sample may be carry-over from other donors' samples. Material: peripheral blood mononuclear cells, obtained before stem cell transplant. CDR3 amino acids: CASSFTDTQYF. CDR3 sequence (DNA): TGTGCCAGCAGCTTCACAGATACGCAGTATTTT.